This paragraph covers one TCR beta chain sequence. Participants were aged roughly 18 to 89 years, lived in roughly 25 US areas, and enrolled virtually. The study assigned cohorts using participant-reported clinical history. The data originate from a study of blood T cell repertoires in COVID-19. About the study: Some COVID-19 samples were acute and others convalescent; all came from the United States, Italy and Spain. From T cells, B-cell-depleted T cells, or PBMCs came the material, which was cDNA or gDNA.

CDR3 length equals 11 residues. Losses at the gene ends were 6 bases for V and 9 bases for J; bases not matched to a gene: 4. Per germline, CDR1 DFQATT and CDR2 SNEGSKA (reference sequence). Some clones are missing from TCRdb's copy, which holds only in-frame ones; the method was immunoSEQ multiplex PCR. Of 100,000 to 150,000 clones listed, around 83% are singletons. The genes are TRBV20-1 and TRBJ2-1; 8 bases fit TRBD2. This TCR came from a woman in her 30s who had recovered from COVID-19. The source material was PBMCs or T cells enriched from blood (not recorded which). The CDR3 region has the DNA TGCAGTGCCCGGGGACTAGGTGAGCAGTTCTTC. Residues: CSARGLGEQFF.